This TCR beta chain is from a study of blood T cell repertoires in COVID-19. CDR3 length: 15 amino acids. The J segment lost 3 bases and the V segment lost 5 bases, leaving 7 bases of the junction unmatched. Per germline, CDR1 SGHVS and CDR2 FQNEAQ. TCRdb's copy holds only in-frame clones and misses some; the assay was immunoSEQ multiplex PCR. Of 150,000 to 200,000 clones in the sample, approximately 89% are singletons; the top ten hold roughly 2.5%. The source of this sequence is a man between 40 and 49 years old with active or convalescent COVID-19. Sequencing used peripheral blood. J is TRBJ1-2 and V is TRBV7-8, with TRBD1 identical over 9 bases. The CDR3 sequence is CASSEQGAGDYGYTF. For the CDR3, the DNA is TGTGCCAGCAGCGAACAGGGGGCGGGTGACTATGGCTACACCTTC.